Listed here are 23 T cell receptor beta chains from one sample, sequenced in a study of T-cell memory formation after mild COVID-19. Each CDR3 protein gets one entry after TCRdb re-called the 5' RACE reads with MiXCR. This table holds approximately 410,000 distinct CDR3 sequences, about 22% found once. Sequenced sample: PBMCs or a T cell subset sorted from them (not recorded which). Source of these receptors: an adult woman who had mild COVID-19 (a few samples of this study predate the infection). Cell type and time point are not known.

The chain has TRBV12-3 or TRBV12-4 and TRBJ2-3; 8 positions match TRBD2. The V segment lost 5 bases and the J segment 6 bases; nucleotides outside the gene matches: 16. The CDR3 totals 17 residues. The CDR3 DNA follows: TGTGCCAGCAGTCCTCGGAACGGGGGGGTATCAGCGGATACGCAGTATTTT. It translates to CASSPRNGGVSADTQYF.

There are a few counts of this clonotype. J is TRBJ2-1 and V is TRBV12-3 or TRBV12-4; D is perhaps TRBD2 (5 bases). The CDR3 sequence is 18 residues long. Trimming took 2 bases from V and 0 from J, leaving 17 bases between them. In DNA, the CDR3 is TGTGCCAGCAGTTTAAATAAACTAGGCGAACCCTCCTACAATGAGCAGTTCTTC. This encodes CASSLNKLGEPSYNEQFF.

This chain links TRBV12-3 or TRBV12-4 with TRBJ2-7, with 12 bases lining up with TRBD2. This CDR3 region has 16 residues. V was clipped by 5 bases and J by 3 bases; unmatched bases: 8. The CDR3 coding sequence is TGTGCCAGCAGTCCCCGGACTAGCGGGATTCACTACGAGCAGTACTTC. The encoded protein is CASSPRTSGIHYEQYF.

This chain links TRBV5-4 with TRBJ2-7; 8 nucleotides agree with TRBD1. This CDR3 contains 13 residues. Trimming cost V 4 bases and J 3 bases; bases outside gene matches: 3. CDR1 and CDR2 (germline): SGHNT, YYREEE (reference sequence). For the CDR3, the DNA is TGTGCCAGCAGCAGGGACAGGTTCTACGAGCAGTACTTC. Translated, it gives CASSRDRFYEQYF. The variable domain in full, completed from reference TRBV5-4 and TRBJ2-7, reads ETGVTQSPTHLIKTRGQQVTLRCSSQSGHNTVSWYQQALGQGPQFIFQYYREEENGRGNFPPRFSGLQFPNYSSELNVNALELDDSALYLCASSRDRFYEQYFGPGTRLTVT.

This chain links TRBV7-2 with TRBJ2-7; 9 positions agree with TRBD2. CDR1 SGHTA and CDR2 FQGNSA come from the germline V gene. This CDR3 has 17 amino acids. The V and J ends lost 0 bases and 4 bases, in that order; junction bases with no gene match: 10. CDR3: CASSLAGASGIMYEQYF. The CDR3 DNA is TGTGCCAGCAGCTTAGCAGGGGCTAGCGGGATCATGTACGAGCAGTACTTC. Filled out from reference TRBV7-2 and TRBJ2-7, the complete variable domain reads GAGVSQSPSNKVTEKGKDVELRCDPISGHTALYWYRQSLGQGLEFLIYFQGNSAPDKSGLPSDRFSAERTGGSVSTLTIQRTQQEDSAVYLCASSLAGASGIMYEQYFGPGTRLTVT.

This clonotype was recorded a few times. The rearrangement links TRBV27 to TRBJ2-7, with TRBD2 identical over 8 bases. CDR3 length: 15 amino acids. Trimming took 5 bases from V and 2 from J; bases not matched to a gene: 8. Germline V CDR1 and CDR2: MNHEY, SMNVEV (reference sequence). Written as DNA, the CDR3 is TGTGCCAGCAGTAATGGACTAGCAGTTGCCTACGAGCAGTACTTC. This codes for CASSNGLAVAYEQYF.

The chain employs TRBV6-5 and TRBJ2-6; no definite D call. The CDR3 contains 12 residues. In germline, CDR1 is MNHEY, CDR2 SVGAGI. V lost 2 bases and J 9 bases, leaving 5 bases between the germline ends. DNA for the CDR3: TGTGCCAGCAGTTACAGAGACAACGTCCTGACTTTC. Its protein product is CASSYRDNVLTF.

This clonotype has more than one count but fewer than ten. V and J are TRBV12-3 or TRBV12-4 and TRBJ1-1; D not certain. This CDR3 is built from 14 residues. Trimming left V 2 bases short and J 1 base short, with 8 bases between. The CDR3 DNA is TGTGCCAGCAGTTTAAACCCCCCGAACACTGAAGCTTTCTTT. This translates into CASSLNPPNTEAFF.

V is TRBV9 and J is TRBJ2-2; maybe TRBD1 (5 bases). The germline CDR1 and CDR2 sequences are SGDLS and YYNGEE. CDR3 size: 15 residues. Between the trimmed V and J ends, which lost 1 base and 6 bases, there was a span of 13 bases. CDR3 in amino acids: CASSVSRAQAGELFF. DNA of the CDR3: TGTGCCAGCAGCGTATCCAGGGCTCAAGCCGGGGAGCTGTTTTTT.

This clonotype was seen a handful of times. V usage is TRBV18 and J usage is TRBJ1-2; TRBD1 is a possible D gene (5 bases). Trimming pared 2 bases from V and 8 bases from J, leaving 15 bases between. Germline assignment: CDR1 KGHSH and CDR2 LQKENI. This CDR3 contains 14 residues. This chain's CDR3 is CASSPSEQVDGYTF. The CDR3 coding sequence is TGTGCCAGCTCACCAAGTGAACAGGTGGACGGCTACACCTTC.

This clonotype came up many times. J is TRBJ2-2 and V is TRBV4-1; possible D gene TRBD2, 6 bases. Trimming took off 0 bases at V and 6 bases at J, with 11 bases between the two ends. CDR3 length: 15 amino acids. The germline CDR1 and CDR2 sequences are MGHRA and YSYEKL. The chain's CDR3 is CASSQDPGGSGELFF. CDR3 coding DNA: TGCGCCAGCAGCCAAGATCCTGGGGGGTCCGGGGAGCTGTTTTTT.

This clonotype was seen more than once but under ten times. The rearrangement links TRBV15 to TRBJ2-2; D remains ambiguous. From germline, CDR1 is LNHNV and CDR2 YYDKDF (reference sequence). Trimming cost V 0 bases and J 0 bases, with 2 bases left between them. The CDR3 covers 14 residues. This chain's CDR3 is CATSRDTNTGELFF. In nucleotides, the CDR3 is TGTGCCACCAGCAGAGACACGAACACCGGGGAGCTGTTTTTT.

The genes are TRBV7-2 and TRBJ1-1; D remains unclear. The CDR3 totals 14 residues. Looked up from germline, CDR1 is SGHTA and CDR2 is FQGNSA. V lost 5 bases and J lost 0, with 10 bases in between. CDR3 sequence reads: CASSKQSMNTEAFF. The CDR3 nucleotides are TGTGCCAGCAGCAAACAGAGCATGAACACTGAAGCTTTCTTT.

V gene TRBV5-1 combines with J gene TRBJ2-5, with a tentative D call TRBD1 (5 bases). Trimming pared 0 bases from V and 6 bases from J, leaving 24 bases between. The CDR3 has 18 residues. In germline, CDR1 is SGHRS, CDR2 YFSETQ. CDR3 residues: CASSLGRPMGPGWQTQYF. The DNA of the CDR3 is TGCGCCAGCAGCTTGGGCCGCCCGATGGGGCCAGGTTGGCAGACCCAGTACTTC.

This clonotype was picked up a small number of times. This chain joins TRBV29-1 and TRBJ1-3; no reliable D call. The ends were cut back, 2 bases at V and 6 bases at J, with 5 bases in the middle. The CDR3 loop spans 11 amino acids. Germline values: CDR1 SQVTM, CDR2 ANQGSEA. The CDR3 sequence: CSVERTNTIYF. The CDR3 region has the DNA TGCAGCGTTGAACGGACAAACACCATATATTTT.

The chain employs TRBV12-3 or TRBV12-4 and TRBJ2-1; 9 bases match TRBD2. The ends lost 3 bases at V and 3 bases at J; junction bases unmatched: 6. The CDR3 consists of 16 residues. The CDR3 spells CASSFAGLAFYNEQFF. In nucleotides, the CDR3 is TGTGCCAGCAGTTTCGCGGGACTAGCCTTCTACAATGAGCAGTTCTTC.

The table lists this clonotype with a few counts. J is TRBJ1-4 and V is TRBV6-5; the match to TRBD1 covers 10 bases. J gave up 8 bases and V 6 bases, and 9 bases lay outside the gene matches. CDR1 and CDR2 (germline): MNHEY, SVGAGI. The CDR3 contains 15 residues. The DNA for the CDR3 is TGTGCCAGCAGATTTTACGGGACAGGGGAGGAAAAACTGTTTTTT. Translated, it gives CASRFYGTGEEKLFF.

This clonotype was found once. This rearrangement joins TRBV7-9 to TRBJ2-3; D call uncertain. The germline CDR1 and CDR2 sequences are SEHNR and FQNEAQ (reference sequence). V lost 4 bases and J lost 5, with 10 bases in between. CDR3 length: 13 amino acids. CDR3 nucleotides: TGTGCCAGCAGCTACCCCTGGGAAGATACGCAGTATTTT. It encodes CASSYPWEDTQYF. The whole variable domain, filled in from reference TRBV7-9 and TRBJ2-3, reads DTGVSQNPRHKITKRGQNVTFRCDPISEHNRLYWYRQTLGQGPEFLTYFQNEAQLEKSRLLSDRFSAERPKGSFSTLEIQRTEQGDSAMYLCASSYPWEDTQYFGPGTRLTVL.

This rearrangement joins TRBV12-3 or TRBV12-4 to TRBJ2-1; TRBD2 agrees at 9 bases. The V and J ends lost 6 bases and 6 bases, in that order; junction bases with no gene match: 3. This CDR3 is built from 13 residues. Written as DNA, the CDR3 is TGTGCCAGCAGCAGCGGGAGGAGCAATGAGCAGTTCTTC. Its protein is CASSSGRSNEQFF.

The rearrangement links TRBV11-2 to TRBJ1-3; unclear D gene. Per the germline V gene, CDR1 is SGHAT and CDR2 is FQNNGV. Trimming left V 6 bases short and J 2 bases short, with 8 bases between. This CDR3 region has 13 residues. This CDR3 is CASSPRPGNTIYF. In DNA, the CDR3 is TGTGCCAGCAGTCCGAGGCCTGGAAACACCATATATTTT.

The rearrangement joins TRBV24-1 to TRBJ2-1; TRBD2 aligns across 7 bases. From germline, CDR1 is KGHDR and CDR2 SFDVKD. After removal of 2 bases from V and 5 bases from J, the junction contained 8 bases not matched to a gene. This CDR3 spans 16 amino acids. The CDR3 sequence is CATSDSGAGRDNEQFF. CDR3 DNA sequence: TGTGCCACCAGTGATTCGGGCGCGGGGAGGGACAATGAGCAGTTCTTC.

The chain recombines TRBV12-3 or TRBV12-4 with TRBJ2-1, with 9 bases that match TRBD2. The CDR3 has 16 amino acids. The trim removed 7 bases at V and 5 bases at J, leaving 12 bases unmatched. The CDR3 DNA follows: TGTGCCAGCACTCCTAAATCGCTAGCGGGGAACAATGAGCAGTTCTTC. It yields the protein CASTPKSLAGNNEQFF.

Only a few counts were recorded for this clonotype. The gene calls are TRBV7-9 and TRBJ2-5; 10 nucleotides line up with TRBD2. This CDR3 region has 17 residues. CDR1 and CDR2 (germline): SEHNR, FQNEAQ (reference sequence). After removal of 1 base from V and 1 base from J, the junction contained 6 bases not matched to a gene. As DNA, the CDR3 is TGTGCCAGCAGCTTAGATGAGCTAGCGGGGGCCCAAGAGACCCAGTACTTC. Translated, it gives CASSLDELAGAQETQYF.